These T cell receptor beta chains were read from a single sample in a study of blood T cell repertoires in COVID-19. Measured with immunoSEQ multiplex PCR; TCRdb has only the in-frame clones, and not every one. Here the sample spans roughly 100,000 clones, 85% to 90% being singletons. Sequencing input: peripheral blood. The receptor set was obtained from a man between 45 and 60 years old with acute or convalescent COVID-19. Both conserved end residues are part of each CDR3. D genes are given only for firm matches. Clone size appears in some rows only: once, few, many, or a class for an expanded clone.

CDR3,DNA,size,V,J,D
CASSLSREQFF,TGTGCCAGCAGCCTCTCCAGGGAGCAGTTCTTC,.,TRBV3-1/TRBV3-2,TRBJ2-1,.
CASSERASGHVGGNEQFF,TGTGCCAGCAGTGAAAGGGCTAGCGGACACGTAGGGGGCAATGAGCAGTTCTTC,.,TRBV6-1,TRBJ2-1,.
CASSMSRGQLIQGGELFF,TGTGCCAGTAGTATGTCCAGGGGTCAACTCATCCAAGGCGGGGAGCTGTTTTTT,.,TRBV19,TRBJ2-2,.
CASSTAGGAEQYF,TGTGCCAGTAGTACGGCGGGGGGCGCCGAGCAGTACTTC,.,TRBV19,TRBJ2-7,TRBD2
CASRRTGNQPQHF,TGCGCCAGCAGACGGACAGGGAATCAGCCCCAGCATTTT,.,TRBV10-2,TRBJ1-5,TRBD1
CASSFEGETQYF,TGTGCCAGCAGTTTTGAGGGAGAGACCCAGTACTTC,once,TRBV27,TRBJ2-5,.
CASSAVQGFTDTQYF,TGCGCCAGCAGTGCAGTACAGGGGTTCACAGATACGCAGTATTTT,.,TRBV10-1,TRBJ2-3,TRBD1
CASRPTGGSYGYTF,TGTGCCAGCAGACCGACAGGGGGCAGCTATGGCTACACCTTC,.,TRBV2,TRBJ1-2,TRBD1
CASSKGPSSTDTQYF,TGTGCCAGCAGCAAAGGTCCTAGTAGCACAGATACGCAGTATTTT,once,TRBV21-1,TRBJ2-3,.
CASSLAGSPDEQYF,TGCGCCAGCAGCTTGGCTGGGAGTCCCGACGAGCAGTACTTC,.,TRBV5-1,TRBJ2-7,.
CASSKVVREHFSYEQYF,TGTGCCAGCAGCAAAGTTGTCAGGGAACACTTTTCCTACGAGCAGTACTTC,.,TRBV21-1,TRBJ2-7,.
CACLQGTGELFF,TGTGCCTGTCTTCAGGGCACCGGGGAGCTGTTTTTT,.,TRBV30,TRBJ2-2,.
CASRKGAAQPQHF,TGTGCCAGCAGAAAGGGGGCGGCTCAGCCCCAGCATTTT,once,TRBV12-3/TRBV12-4,TRBJ1-5,TRBD1
CASSSTGRDEKLFF,TGTGCCAGCAGCTCAACAGGAAGGGATGAAAAACTGTTTTTT,.,TRBV7-9,TRBJ1-4,.
CASKGEGDPSEQYF,TGCGCCAGCAAGGGGGAAGGGGACCCCTCAGAGCAGTACTTC,.,TRBV5-1,TRBJ2-7,.
CASEGAYGYTF,TGTGCCAGCGAAGGGGCCTATGGCTACACCTTC,.,TRBV5-6,TRBJ1-2,.
CASSPGGLGYNEQFF,TGTGCCAGCAGCCCCGGGGGACTCGGTTACAATGAGCAGTTCTTC,.,TRBV7-2,TRBJ2-1,.
CSVEGGTGVSYEQYF,TGCAGCGTTGAAGGAGGGACAGGGGTTTCCTACGAGCAGTACTTC,.,TRBV29-1,TRBJ2-7,TRBD1
CASSPGTRGETQYF,TGCGCCAGCAGCCCAGGGACGAGGGGGGAGACCCAGTACTTC,.,TRBV5-1,TRBJ2-5,.
CASSRQPGQGRAYEQYF,TGTGCCAGCAGCCGACAACCCGGACAGGGGCGGGCCTACGAGCAGTACTTC,few,TRBV3-1/TRBV3-2,TRBJ2-7,TRBD1
CSVRLAYEQYF,TGCAGCGTTCGATTAGCCTACGAGCAGTACTTC,.,TRBV29-1,TRBJ2-7,.
CASSFQPGTGELFF,TGTGCCAGCAGCTTTCAACCGGGGACCGGGGAGCTGTTTTTT,.,TRBV5-5,TRBJ2-2,.
CASSRTGTGGADTQYF,TGTGCCAGCTCACGCACCGGGACAGGGGGCGCAGATACGCAGTATTTT,.,TRBV18,TRBJ2-3,TRBD1
CASSRTPGQPQHF,TGTGCCAGCAGCAGAACCCCAGGCCAGCCCCAGCATTTT,.,TRBV6-5,TRBJ1-5,.
CATPGDTVEYGYTF,TGTGCCACCCCAGGGGATACCGTCGAGTATGGCTACACCTTC,.,TRBV6-5,TRBJ1-2,.
CASSLEGTGRGEQFF,TGTGCCAGCAGCTTAGAGGGGACAGGCCGAGGGGAGCAGTTCTTC,.,TRBV11-2,TRBJ2-1,TRBD1
CASSATTGGQETQYF,TGCGCCAGCAGCGCAACGACAGGGGGCCAAGAGACCCAGTACTTC,.,TRBV5-1,TRBJ2-5,TRBD1
CATSETPGRMLYNEQFF,TGTGCCACCAGTGAAACCCCCGGGAGAATGCTGTACAATGAGCAGTTCTTC,.,TRBV24-1,TRBJ2-1,.
CATGQAETQYF,TGTGCCACCGGACAGGCAGAGACCCAGTACTTC,.,TRBV24-1,TRBJ2-5,TRBD1
CASSRGLALYNEQFF,TGTGCCAGCAGCCGGGGACTAGCGCTATACAATGAGCAGTTCTTC,.,TRBV7-9,TRBJ2-1,TRBD2
CASSLRRNTDTQYF,TGTGCCAGCAGCTTAAGGCGGAATACAGATACGCAGTATTTT,.,TRBV11-1,TRBJ2-3,.
CASSRLADTQYF,TGTGCCAGCAGTAGGCTAGCAGATACGCAGTATTTT,.,TRBV2,TRBJ2-3,.
CATWGLAGELSSYNEQFF,TGTGCCACCTGGGGACTAGCGGGAGAGTTGAGCTCCTACAATGAGCAGTTCTTC,.,TRBV24-1,TRBJ2-1,TRBD2
CASSTGLATSTDTQYF,TGCGCCAGCAGCACGGGACTAGCGACAAGCACAGATACGCAGTATTTT,.,TRBV5-1,TRBJ2-3,TRBD2
CAWKGTNQQFF,TGTGCCTGGAAGGGGACTAATCAGCAGTTCTTC,.,TRBV30,TRBJ2-1,TRBD2
CASSLGLAGTGELFF,TGCGCCAGCAGCTTGGGACTAGCGGGCACCGGGGAGCTGTTTTTT,.,TRBV5-1,TRBJ2-2,TRBD2
CASSAWTSGPGGNEQFF,TGTGCCAGTAGTGCCTGGACTAGCGGCCCTGGGGGCAATGAGCAGTTCTTC,.,TRBV19,TRBJ2-1,TRBD2
CASSYSGTGVGEQYF,TGTGCCAGCAGTTACTCGGGGACAGGGGTAGGAGAGCAGTACTTC,.,TRBV6-5,TRBJ2-7,TRBD1
CASSSWTGNGNQPQHF,TGTGCCAGCAGTTCCTGGACAGGGAACGGCAATCAGCCCCAGCATTTT,.,TRBV28,TRBJ1-5,TRBD1
CASSISLGGGPNYGYTF,TGTGCCAGTAGTATATCGCTCGGCGGGGGACCTAACTATGGCTACACCTTC,.,TRBV19,TRBJ1-2,.
CATAGGSSGELFF,TGTGCCACCGCTGGGGGGTCATCCGGGGAGCTGTTTTTT,.,TRBV24-1,TRBJ2-2,.
CATSDPPGGELFF,TGTGCCACCAGTGATCCCCCAGGCGGGGAGCTGTTTTTT,.,TRBV24-1,TRBJ2-2,.
CAIIGREGSYGYTF,TGTGCCATAATAGGCAGGGAAGGCTCCTATGGCTACACCTTC,few,TRBV28,TRBJ1-2,.
CASSLVAGGRVYNEQFF,TGTGCCAGCAGCTTAGTCGCGGGAGGACGAGTTTACAATGAGCAGTTCTTC,.,TRBV7-2,TRBJ2-1,TRBD2
CASSLAPSYGYTF,TGTGCCAGCAGCCTCGCCCCGAGCTATGGCTACACCTTC,few,TRBV12-3/TRBV12-4,TRBJ1-2,.
CASSEPQTMNTEAFF,TGCGCCAGCAGTGAACCACAGACGATGAACACTGAAGCTTTCTTT,.,TRBV10-2,TRBJ1-1,.
CASSQGDLLNTEAFF,TGCGCCAGCAGCCAAGGGGACTTATTGAACACTGAAGCTTTCTTT,.,TRBV4-1,TRBJ1-1,.
CASSPGTGRGGYTF,TGCGCCAGCAGCCCGGGGACAGGGAGGGGTGGCTACACCTTC,.,TRBV5-1,TRBJ1-2,TRBD1
CSASTRLDTQYF,TGCAGTGCTAGTACCAGGCTGGATACGCAGTATTTT,.,TRBV20-1,TRBJ2-3,.
CASSLGLAGAGNEQFF,TGTGCCAGCAGCTTGGGTCTAGCGGGAGCTGGGAATGAGCAGTTCTTC,.,TRBV5-4,TRBJ2-1,TRBD2
CSVLRSVNNEQFF,TGCAGCGTTTTGCGGAGTGTAAACAATGAGCAGTTCTTC,.,TRBV29-1,TRBJ2-1,.
CASSFRGQETQYF,TGTGCCAGCAGCTTCCGGGGCCAAGAGACCCAGTACTTC,.,TRBV7-9,TRBJ2-5,.
CASSGPGGSYEQYF,TGTGCCAGCAGTGGCCCGGGGGGGTCCTACGAGCAGTACTTC,.,TRBV25-1,TRBJ2-7,TRBD2
CASSDFGLHNEQFF,TGTGCCAGCAGTGATTTCGGACTCCACAATGAGCAGTTCTTC,.,TRBV2,TRBJ2-1,.
CATSRGGRDNEQFF,TGTGCCACCAGCAGAGGAGGCAGGGACAATGAGCAGTTCTTC,few,TRBV15,TRBJ2-1,.
CASSLRTGGGGELFF,TGCGCCAGCAGCTTGAGGACAGGGGGCGGCGGGGAGCTGTTTTTT,.,TRBV5-1,TRBJ2-2,TRBD1
CASSDPKGSDTQYF,TGTGCCAGCAGTGACCCTAAGGGGTCAGATACGCAGTATTTT,.,TRBV25-1,TRBJ2-3,.
CASSLGGSVLEQFF,TGTGCCAGCAGCTTAGGAGGGAGCGTGTTGGAGCAGTTCTTC,.,TRBV7-8,TRBJ2-1,.
CASSLNPGNTGELFF,TGTGCCAGCAGCTTAAATCCAGGGAACACCGGGGAGCTGTTTTTT,few,TRBV7-2,TRBJ2-2,.
CASKSNSGAKNIQYF,TGTGCCAGTAAGTCGAATAGCGGAGCCAAAAACATTCAGTACTTC,.,TRBV19,TRBJ2-4,.